The 19 T cell receptor beta chains reported below all come from one sample, sequenced in a study of identical twins. MiXCR was run by TCRdb on the 5' RACE reads, yielding one entry per CDR3 protein. The sample records roughly 540,000 distinct CDR3 sequences, 20% to 25% being singletons. A further study also used this sample, focusing on T cells expressing NK-cell markers.

Sequencing used CD4+ T cells sorted from blood. These receptors originate from a woman in her late teens or twenties in good health.

This clonotype was counted only a few times. This rearrangement joins TRBV5-1 to TRBJ2-1; a weak D match, TRBD1 (5 bases). CDR3 length: 14 amino acids. Germline values: CDR1 SGHRS, CDR2 YFSETQ. V gave up 4 bases and J gave up 3 bases, with 11 bases separating them. The CDR3: CASSPTTDYNEQFF. The CDR3 region has the DNA TGCGCCAGCAGCCCGACGACAGACTACAATGAGCAGTTCTTC.

This clonotype was seen a handful of times. The chain links TRBV3-1 to TRBJ1-6; the match to TRBD1 covers 9 bases. The CDR3 contains 14 residues. The J segment lost 12 bases and the V segment lost 4 bases, leaving 7 bases of the junction unmatched. Germline V gene sequence: CDR1 LGHDT, CDR2 YNNKEL (reference sequence). The CDR3 DNA follows: TGTGCCAGCAGCCTTGTTACAGGGGGCTTACCCCTCCACTTT. Protein sequence: CASSLVTGGLPLHF.

This clonotype was recorded many times. The V gene is TRBV20-1, the J gene TRBJ2-5, with D uncertain. The CDR3 consists of 10 residues. V was shortened by 4 bases and J by 3 bases, with 3 bases between the two germline ends. The germline gives CDR1 DFQATT, CDR2 SNEGSKA (reference sequence). The CDR3 protein is CSATEETQYF. The CDR3 nucleotides read TGCAGTGCTACCGAAGAGACCCAGTACTTC.

This clonotype was seen only a few times. The rearrangement uses TRBV9 and TRBJ2-1; 7 bases match TRBD2. V lost 0 bases, J lost 1 base, and 4 bases stayed unmatched. This CDR3 region has 16 residues. Germline CDR1 SGDLS, CDR2 YYNGEE. CDR3 in DNA: TGTGCCAGCAGCGTAGTTCGGGGGGTGTCCTACAATGAGCAGTTCTTC. This translates into CASSVVRGVSYNEQFF.

V is TRBV25-1 and J is TRBJ2-2; 8 bases fit TRBD2. Germline CDR1 MGHDK, CDR2 SYGVNS. The CDR3 extends over 14 amino acids. V shed 6 bases, J shed 3 bases, and the junction held 3 bases outside the gene matches. CDR3 amino acids: CASSRGGDTGELFF. Written as DNA, the CDR3 is TGTGCCAGCAGCCGGGGGGGCGACACCGGGGAGCTGTTTTTT.

This clonotype was counted only a few times. The chain couples TRBV9 to TRBJ2-2; 10 positions match TRBD2. This CDR3 is 15 amino acids long. Germline values: CDR1 SGDLS, CDR2 YYNGEE. Losses at the gene ends were 4 bases for V and 6 bases for J; bases not matched to a gene: 6. The DNA for the CDR3 is TGTGCCAGCAGCCCCCAGCGGGGGGGCTCCGGGGAGCTGTTTTTT. Its protein is CASSPQRGGSGELFF.

DNA of the CDR3: TGTGCCCGCGACCGGGACAGAAATAAGTACGAGCAGTACTTC. Amino acids: CARDRDRNKYEQYF. This chain uses TRBV21-1 with TRBJ2-7; TRBD1 is taken as the D call from the table, unchecked against the DNA. TRBV21-1 is a recognized pseudogene. This CDR3 is built from 14 residues.

The rearrangement uses TRBV6-5 and TRBJ1-1, with D possibly matching TRBD1 (5 bases). Trimming pared 4 bases from V and 1 base from J, leaving 16 bases between. The CDR3 has 16 residues. From germline, CDR1 is MNHEY and CDR2 SVGAGI. The CDR3 DNA reads as TGTGCCAGCAGTTTAGGCTCTGGGGGGTGGAACACTGAAGCTTTCTTT. The encoded protein is CASSLGSGGWNTEAFF.

This clonotype was counted at least ten times. The genes are TRBV12-3 or TRBV12-4 and TRBJ1-2; no clear D. With 3 bases removed from V and 1 base from J, the gap between germline ends came to 6 bases. This CDR3 spans 13 amino acids. In DNA form, the CDR3 reads TGTGCCAGCAGTTTTTACAGTAACTATGGCTACACCTTC. It specifies CASSFYSNYGYTF.

V and J are TRBV15 and TRBJ2-2; tentative D call: TRBD2 (6 bases). Germline CDR1 is LNHNV and CDR2 is YYDKDF (reference sequence). The V gene lost 5 bases and the J gene lost 3 bases, with 10 bases spanning the gap. The CDR3 has 14 residues. DNA of the CDR3: TGTGCCACCAGCTCAAAGCGGGACACCGGGGAGCTGTTTTTT. As protein: CATSSKRDTGELFF.

The gene calls are TRBV5-5 and TRBJ1-2, with D unresolved. From germline, CDR1 is SGHKS and CDR2 YYEKEE (reference sequence). V was trimmed by 1 base and J by 4 bases, leaving 17 bases between them. The CDR3 is 16 residues long. The CDR3 here is CASSLTPPQMIYGYTF. The CDR3 region has the DNA TGTGCCAGCAGCTTGACCCCCCCACAGATGATCTATGGCTACACCTTC.

This clonotype was counted between two and nine times. J is TRBJ2-7 and V is TRBV11-2; 7 nucleotides align to TRBD2. The CDR3 is made up of 13 amino acids. Germline values: CDR1 SGHAT, CDR2 FQNNGV. The junction had 5 bases not matched to a gene; V was cut back by 5 bases and J by 4 bases. The CDR3 DNA reads as TGTGCCAGCAGCCCTGGGACTAAATACGAGCAGTACTTC. As protein: CASSPGTKYEQYF.

This clonotype was detected many times. The chain links TRBV13 to TRBJ2-1; 14 nucleotides match TRBD2. The germline V gene encodes CDR1 PRHDT and CDR2 FYEKMQ (reference sequence). The CDR3 contains 20 residues. Trimming at V came to 6 bases and at J to 0 bases, leaving 13 bases not matched to a gene. The CDR3 spells CASSSIPGLAGGSSYNEQFF. The DNA for the CDR3 is TGTGCCAGCAGTTCAATACCCGGACTAGCGGGAGGAAGCTCCTACAATGAGCAGTTCTTC.

This clonotype was counted between two and nine times. The chain carries TRBV6-1 and TRBJ2-5; D gene unclear. CDR3 length equals 13 residues. V lost 9 bases and J 0 bases, leaving 11 bases between the germline ends. CDR1 MNHNS and CDR2 SASEGT come from the germline V gene. Here the CDR3 DNA reads TGTGCCAGTGATGGACGGAACCAAGAGACCCAGTACTTC. This sequence encodes CASDGRNQETQYF.

The chain is built from TRBV9 and TRBJ2-3; no clear D. The CDR3 has 15 residues. Germline V CDR1 and CDR2: SGDLS, YYNGEE. V dropped 4 bases and J dropped 1 base, with 13 bases sitting between them. This chain's CDR3 is CASSPGVVRTDTQYF. In DNA, the CDR3 is TGTGCCAGCAGCCCAGGAGTGGTCCGCACAGATACGCAGTATTTT.

The genes are TRBV20-1 and TRBJ2-1; tentatively, D is TRBD2 (5 bases). The CDR3 is 13 residues long. Germline V gene lookup returns CDR1 DFQATT and CDR2 SNEGSKA (reference sequence). Trimming removed 8 bases at V and 0 bases at J, with 11 bases between. In DNA, the CDR3 is TGCAGTTTCCGGGGTTTCTCCTACAATGAGCAGTTCTTC. This codes for CSFRGFSYNEQFF.

The chain recombines TRBV21-1 with TRBJ1-5; TRBD1, the table's D call, was not compared with the DNA. TRBV21-1 constitutes a pseudogene. CDR3 length: 17 amino acids. CDR3: CASSKGGGSMGNQPQHF. CDR3 nucleotides: TGTGCCAGCAGCAAAGGTGGGGGATCGATGGGCAATCAGCCCCAGCATTTT.

This clonotype was recorded a few times. The genes are TRBV20-1 and TRBJ2-1; D might be TRBD2 (5 bases). V was pared by 0 bases and J by 3 bases, with 12 bases between. The CDR3 totals 15 residues. From germline, CDR1 is DFQATT and CDR2 SNEGSKA (reference sequence). CDR3 DNA sequence: TGCAGTGCTAGAGATACACTAGATAACTACAATGAGCAGTTCTTC. Translating it yields CSARDTLDNYNEQFF.

V and J are TRBV11-2 and TRBJ2-1; 11 bases agree with TRBD1. This CDR3 contains 14 residues. V dropped 3 bases and J dropped 10; count of bases not matched to a gene: 5. Germline V CDR1 and CDR2: SGHAT, FQNNGV. CDR3 DNA: TGTGCCAGCAGCTTGGAGGACAGGGGGCGCGAGCAGTTCTTC. Translated, it gives CASSLEDRGREQFF.